Only one count was recorded for the clone carrying this TCR beta chain. Original processing methods: How many nucleated cells were present was estimated from reference gene primer amplification. Produced via immunoSEQ multiplex PCR; TCRdb's table is partial and in-frame only. The V and J calls and clone size were taken over from that table, and D and trimming were inferred from the DNA. This sample yields about 480,000 clones, of which 80% to 90% are seen a single time; 0.75% to 0.9% belongs to the top ten. This entry is derived from a study of blood T cell repertoires in COVID-19. Study-wide background: Acute and convalescent COVID-19 samples came from the United States, Italy and Spain. T cells, B-cell-depleted T cells, or PBMCs supplied cDNA or gDNA.

The Seattle patients, enrolled during active infection, were followed longitudinally. V was pared by 0 bases and J by 9 bases, with 6 bases between. The germline CDR1 and CDR2 sequences are LGHNT and FRNRAP. This CDR3 comprises 12 residues. V gene TRBV12-5 combines with J gene TRBJ2-4; a possible D gene is TRBD1 (6 bases). This clonotype was sampled from a man between 18 and 29 years old with COVID-19, enrolled during active disease. Sequenced sample: peripheral blood. The CDR3 reads CASGLVQGIQYF. As DNA, the CDR3 is TGTGCTAGTGGTTTGGTACAGGGCATTCAGTACTTC.